One sample yielded the 20 T cell receptor beta chains listed below, sequenced in a study of T cell repertoires in ileal Crohn's disease. Time point indicated: neoterminal ileum biopsy at postoperative endoscopy, about 6 months after surgery. Profiled with immunoSEQ multiplex PCR; TCRdb holds only in-frame clones, not every one. The sample includes about 62,000 clones, about 89% of them seen just once. Input material: ileal tissue. These receptors all come from an adult with Crohn's disease.

This chain links TRBV6-5 with TRBJ1-3; the D gene is possibly TRBD1 (5 bases). The V end lost 6 bases, the J end lost 5 bases, and 17 bases lay between the germline ends. From germline, CDR1 is MNHEY and CDR2 SVGAGI. CDR3 size: 15 residues. The CDR3 nucleotides are TGTGCCAGCAGGGCCGTGGGCGGACAACGAAACACCATATATTTT. Translated, it gives CASRAVGGQRNTIYF.

V gene TRBV7-2 combines with J gene TRBJ2-7, with 9 bases fitting TRBD2. Trimming cost V 1 base and J 2 bases; bases outside gene matches: 3. In germline, CDR1 is SGHTA, CDR2 FQGNSA. CDR3 size: 15 residues. CDR3 sequence: CASSLVAGATYEQYF. CDR3 DNA sequence: TGTGCCAGCAGCTTAGTAGCGGGAGCTACCTACGAGCAGTACTTC.

The chain carries TRBV5-1 and TRBJ2-2; 14 bases are shared with TRBD2. From germline, CDR1 is SGHRS and CDR2 YFSETQ. The CDR3 contains 16 residues. Trimming at V came to 3 bases and at J to 6 bases, leaving 4 bases not matched to a gene. CDR3 DNA: TGCGCCAGCAGCTCAGGACTAGCGGGAGGATCCGGGGAGCTGTTTTTT. It specifies CASSSGLAGGSGELFF.

The chain carries TRBV5-4 and TRBJ2-3; unclear D gene. The V end lost 0 bases, the J end lost 3 bases, and 11 bases lay between the germline ends. This CDR3 has 15 residues. Germline CDR1 is SGHNT and CDR2 is YYREEE (reference sequence). The CDR3 DNA reads as TGTGCCAGCAGCTTGGACACTTTGAGGACAGATACGCAGTATTTT. Residues: CASSLDTLRTDTQYF.

This sequence joins TRBV4-1 and TRBJ1-4; tentatively, D is TRBD1 (5 bases). Looked up from germline, CDR1 is MGHRA and CDR2 is YSYEKL. Trimming left V 2 bases short and J 10 bases short, with 17 bases between. This CDR3 is 15 amino acids long. CDR3 sequence reads: CASSQPGRPGGKLFF. Written as DNA, the CDR3 is TGCGCCAGCAGCCAACCCGGACGACCGGGGGGAAAACTGTTTTTT.

A single count supports this clone. This rearrangement joins TRBV6-5 to TRBJ2-6, with no clear D. CDR3 length: 14 residues. Germline V lookup: CDR1 MNHEY, CDR2 SVGAGI. Trimming stripped 6 bases from V and 3 bases from J, with 9 bases between. As DNA, the CDR3 is TGTGCCAGCAGCCCAACTGGTGGGGCCAACGTCCTGACTTTC. It translates to CASSPTGGANVLTF.

The rearrangement links TRBV13 to TRBJ1-1; 8 positions match TRBD1. V shed 3 bases, J shed 11 bases, and the junction held 8 bases outside the gene matches. This CDR3 spans 13 amino acids. CDR1 is PRHDT, CDR2 FYEKMQ, per germline (reference sequence). CDR3 sequence (DNA): TGTGCCAGCAGCTTTACAGGGGGTGTCGGGGCTTTCTTT. Its translation is CASSFTGGVGAFF.

The chain is built from TRBV6-5 and TRBJ2-1; 13 nucleotides agree with TRBD2. Germline assignment: CDR1 MNHEY and CDR2 SVGAGI. V gave up 4 bases and J gave up 9 bases; unmatched junction bases: 6. The CDR3 spans 15 residues. The CDR3 nucleotides are TGTGCCAGCAGTTCACTAGCGGGGGGGCAGGGTGAGCAGTTCTTC. This encodes CASSSLAGGQGEQFF.

The chain joins TRBV4-1 to TRBJ1-1, with a weak D call TRBD1 (5 bases). There are 14 residues in the CDR3. Germline V lookup: CDR1 MGHRA, CDR2 YSYEKL. V shed 0 bases and J shed 10 bases, with 15 bases lying between them. CDR3 nucleotides: TGCGCCAGCAGCCAAGATTGGGGTACCGGGGGAGCTTTCTTT. Translating it yields CASSQDWGTGGAFF.

V gene TRBV7-2 combines with J gene TRBJ2-1, with D perhaps matching TRBD1 (6 bases). V gave up 4 bases and J gave up 10 bases, with 14 bases separating them. The germline CDR1 and CDR2 sequences are SGHTA and FQGNSA. There are 13 residues in the CDR3. Written as DNA, the CDR3 is TGTGCCAGCAGCTCCGACAGGATGGGGGAGCAGTTCTTC. It is translated as CASSSDRMGEQFF.

This sequence joins TRBV7-3 and TRBJ2-3, with 13 nucleotides matching TRBD2. CDR3 length equals 16 residues. With V trimmed by 5 bases and J by 2 bases, 4 bases remained unmatched. Germline V gene lookup returns CDR1 SGHTA and CDR2 FQGTGA. The CDR3 nucleotides read TGTGCCAGCAGCCAAGGACTAGCGGGAGTCACAGATACGCAGTATTTT. This gives the protein CASSQGLAGVTDTQYF.

The chain uses TRBV28 and TRBJ1-5, with D unresolved. CDR1 and CDR2 from the germline V gene are MDHEN and SYDVKM. Trimming took 3 bases from V and 2 from J, leaving 11 bases between them. There are 15 residues in the CDR3. This chain's CDR3 is CASSFGRWGNQPQHF. The CDR3 nucleotides are TGTGCCAGCAGTTTCGGCAGGTGGGGCAATCAGCCCCAGCATTTT.

The chain joins TRBV19 to TRBJ1-2; TRBD1 agrees at 8 bases. Trimming cost V 9 bases and J 2 bases; bases outside gene matches: 17. CDR1 LNHDA and CDR2 SQIVND come from the germline V gene (reference sequence). The CDR3 runs 17 residues. CDR3 residues: CASLTNQETGANYGYTF. The DNA of the CDR3 is TGTGCCAGCCTGACGAATCAGGAGACAGGGGCAAACTATGGCTACACCTTC.

The chain is built from TRBV28 and TRBJ1-1, with D possibly matching TRBD1 (6 bases). This CDR3 contains 14 residues. Per the germline V gene, CDR1 is MDHEN and CDR2 is SYDVKM. With 1 base removed from V and 4 bases from J, the gap between germline ends came to 10 bases. The CDR3 sequence is CASSLLGAPTEAFF. CDR3 nucleotides: TGTGCCAGCAGTTTATTGGGGGCACCCACTGAAGCTTTCTTT.

This chain uses TRBV30 with TRBJ1-2; no clear D gene. The CDR3 totals 14 residues. The germline CDR1 and CDR2 sequences are GTSNPN and SVGIG (reference sequence). Trimming pared 0 bases from V and 4 bases from J, leaving 12 bases between. The CDR3 loop reads CAWSVSVYSYGYTF. The CDR3 nucleotides are TGTGCCTGGAGTGTTAGCGTGTATAGCTATGGCTACACCTTC.

The V gene is TRBV4-2, the J gene TRBJ1-1; 9 positions match TRBD1. Germline lookup yields CDR1 LGHNA and CDR2 YNFKEQ. J lost 4 bases, V lost 8 bases, and 14 bases had no gene match. CDR3 length: 16 amino acids. The CDR3 protein is CASGPRDRVYGTEAFF. Written as DNA, the CDR3 is TGTGCCAGCGGACCCCGGGACAGGGTGTATGGCACTGAAGCTTTCTTT.

The chain recombines TRBV29-1 with TRBJ1-1; 7 bases match TRBD1. CDR1 is SQVTM and CDR2 is ANQGSEA in the germline V gene. Germline trimming cut 7 bases from V and 5 bases from J; bases unmatched to any gene: 7. The CDR3 is 12 residues long. The chain's CDR3 is CSARQGATEAFF. The CDR3 bases are TGCAGCGCCAGACAGGGCGCGACTGAAGCTTTCTTT.

The chain is built from TRBV7-9 and TRBJ1-5; 9 bases agree with TRBD1. Germline lookup yields CDR1 SEHNR and CDR2 FQNEAQ (reference sequence). The V segment lost 6 bases and the J segment 4 bases; nucleotides outside the gene matches: 1. The length of the CDR3 is 13 residues. The CDR3 nucleotides read TGTGCCAGCAGAGACAGGGGGAATCAGCCCCAGCATTTT. Translating gives CASRDRGNQPQHF. The whole variable domain, remainder taken from reference TRBV7-9 and TRBJ1-5, is DTGVSQNPRHKITKRGQNVTFRCDPISEHNRLYWYRQTLGQGPEFLTYFQNEAQLEKSRLLSDRFSAERPKGSFSTLEIQRTEQGDSAMYLCASRDRGNQPQHFGDGTRLSIL.

This clone was seen once. The J gene is TRBJ2-7, the V gene TRBV11-2, with 8 bases fitting TRBD1. Looked up from germline, CDR1 is SGHAT and CDR2 is FQNNGV. CDR3 size: 15 residues. J was trimmed by 7 bases and V by 1 base; bases with no gene match: 9. Here the CDR3 DNA reads TGTGCCAGCAGCTTAGGGGTCAGGGGGCTGGGGGAGCAGTACTTC. It yields the protein CASSLGVRGLGEQYF.

The gene calls are TRBV9 and TRBJ2-1; 9 positions match TRBD2. The germline gives CDR1 SGDLS, CDR2 YYNGEE. V lost 0 bases, J lost 9 bases, and 19 bases stayed unmatched. The CDR3 is made up of 19 amino acids. CDR3 coding DNA: TGTGCCAGCAGCGTAGAAGCAGGGTTTAGCGGGGGCCCCTCCCGTGAGCAGTTCTTC. Encoded protein: CASSVEAGFSGGPSREQFF.